The 19 T cell receptor gamma chains in this list originate from one sample, sequenced in a study of gamma-delta chains in newborns, infants, children. TCRdb fed the reads into CATT to redo clone calling. This sample carries around 1,400 gamma-chain clones, over 65% of them seen once, and the ten largest clones take more than 30%. Sequenced input: blood. The receptors were gathered from a child who was a newborn, infant or young child, either healthy, febrile or measles-vaccinated (not recorded which).

The chain couples TRGV8 to TRGJP1. The J gene, missing from TCRdb, was assigned here through DNA to germline matching. The CDR3 spans 17 residues. V was pared by 1 base and J by 5 bases, with 13 bases of the junction left unmatched. Germline loops: CDR1 VENAVY, CDR2 YDSYNSRV. The CDR3 sequence: CATWDSACWGTGWFKIF. CDR3 DNA: TGTGCCACCTGGGATAGTGCCTGCTGGGGGACTGGTTGGTTCAAGATATTT.

This clone is large within its sample. A clone one base away is much larger, so this may be a read error. The sample holds other DNA sequences that translate to the same CDR3. The chain is built from TRGV9 and TRGJP. No J gene was available from TCRdb, and it was assigned here by a germline match of the DNA. Germline loops: CDR1 GITISATS, CDR2 ISYDGTV (reference sequence). CDR3 length equals 16 residues. Trimming removed 2 bases from V and 3 bases from J; junction bases left unmatched: 1. The CDR3 here is CALWEAQELGKKIKVF. In DNA form, the CDR3 reads TGTGCCTTGTGGGAGGCGCAAGAGTTGGGCAAAAAAATCAAGGTATTT.

This clone came up a few times. The sample contains more than one DNA sequence encoding this CDR3. The J gene is TRGJP, the V gene TRGV9. TCRdb carries no J gene annotation; the J gene was assigned here by matching the DNA with germline. The CDR3 totals 15 residues. CDR1 is GITISATS and CDR2 is ISYDGTV in the germline V gene (reference sequence). With V trimmed by 1 base and J by 9 bases, 3 bases remained unmatched. The CDR3, as DNA: TGTGCCTTGTGGGAGGTAGCGTTGGGCAAAAAAATCAAGGTATTT. Its protein product is CALWEVALGKKIKVF.

This clone is large. Additional DNA sequences in this sample encode the identical CDR3. This chain uses TRGV9 with TRGJP. TCRdb is silent on the J gene; assignment here came from matching the DNA to germline. Germline V gene lookup returns CDR1 GITISATS and CDR2 ISYDGTV (reference sequence). The length of the CDR3 is 16 residues. With V trimmed by 0 bases and J by 7 bases, 3 bases remained unmatched. CDR3 bases: TGTGCCTTGTGGGAGGTGGGGGAGTTGGGCAAAAAAATCAAGGTATTT. Protein product: CALWEVGELGKKIKVF.

The rearrangement links TRGV9 to TRGJP. TCRdb carries no J gene annotation; the J gene was assigned here by matching the DNA with germline. CDR3 size: 19 residues. The V gene's germline CDR1 is GITISATS and CDR2 ISYDGTV (reference sequence). Trimming removed 0 bases from V and 6 bases from J; junction bases left unmatched: 11. For the CDR3, the DNA is TGTGCCTTGTGGGAGGTGCAGCCATTAAGAGAGTTGGGCAAAAAAATCAAGGTATTT. Translated: CALWEVQPLRELGKKIKVF.

CDR3 in amino acids: CALWEVSAQELGKKIKVF. The CDR3 DNA follows: TGTGCCTTGTGGGAGGTTAGCGCCCAAGAGTTGGGCAAAAAAATCAAGGTATTT. V gene TRGV9 combines with J gene TRGJP. TCRdb supplies no J gene; here it was assigned by aligning the nucleotide sequence to germline. V shed 1 base, J shed 4 bases, and the junction held 7 bases outside the gene matches. The CDR3 is 18 amino acids. The V gene's germline CDR1 is GITISATS and CDR2 ISYDGTV (reference sequence).

V gene TRGV2 combines with J gene TRGJ1 or TRGJ2. In the absence of a J gene in TCRdb, the DNA was matched to germline to assign it here. Germline V CDR1 and CDR2: EGSNGY, YDSYNSKV. The V gene end was trimmed by 0 bases and the J gene end by 5 bases; junction bases not matched to a gene: 7. CDR3 size: 14 residues. For the CDR3, the DNA is TGTGCCACCTGGGACGGGCATAAACATTATAAGAAACTCTTT. Its translation is CATWDGHKHYKKLF.

Comments on this clone: Other DNA sequences in the same sample also yield this CDR3. For the V gene the call is TRGV9; the J gene has no call. Germline lookup yields CDR1 GITISATS and CDR2 ISYDGTV (reference sequence). The CDR3 length is 11 residues. CDR3 coding DNA: TGTGCCTTGTGGGAGGTGAGAAACAAACTCTTT. Translated, it gives CALWEVRNKLF.

The CDR3 DNA is TGTGCCTTGTGGGAGGCGGGTGGCAAAAAAATCAAGGTATTT. It translates to CALWEAGGKKIKVF. The rearrangement links TRGV9 to TRGJP. No J gene was available from TCRdb, and it was assigned here by a germline match of the DNA. This CDR3 spans 14 amino acids. V gave up 2 bases and J gave up 13 bases; unmatched junction bases: 5. The germline gives CDR1 GITISATS, CDR2 ISYDGTV (reference sequence).

This clone is deemed large. A much larger clone differs from this one at a single base, so this may be a read error. Different DNA sequences within this sample yield the same CDR3. The rearrangement uses TRGV9 and TRGJP. The J segment lost 5 bases and the V segment lost 0 bases, leaving 1 base of the junction unmatched. CDR1 is GITISATS and CDR2 is ISYDGTV in the germline V gene (reference sequence). This CDR3 is 16 amino acids long. This CDR3 reads CALWEVEELGKKIKVF. The DNA for the CDR3 is TGTGCCTTGTGGGAGGTGGAAGAGTTGGGCAAAAAAATCAAGGTATTT.

Details on this clone: Other DNA sequences in this specimen translate into the identical CDR3. The chain joins TRGV9 to TRGJP. TCRdb does not report a J gene; here it was assigned by matching the DNA to germline references. V lost 2 bases and J lost 4; bases outside the gene matches: 5. Germline V gene lookup returns CDR1 GITISATS and CDR2 ISYDGTV (reference sequence). The CDR3 is 17 amino acids. The CDR3 DNA reads TGTGCCTTGTGGGAGGCCCTACAAGAGTTGGGCAAAAAAATCAAGGTATTT. Translating gives CALWEALQELGKKIKVF.

In the case of this clone: Other DNA sequences within the sample encode an identical CDR3. This chain links TRGV9 with TRGJP. No J gene is reported in TCRdb; it was inferred here by comparing the DNA with germline. V gave up 0 bases and J gave up 6 bases; unmatched junction bases: 5. The germline gives CDR1 GITISATS, CDR2 ISYDGTV (reference sequence). The CDR3 loop spans 17 amino acids. The CDR3 spells CALWEVRRELGKKIKVF. The CDR3 nucleotides are TGTGCCTTGTGGGAGGTGCGTAGAGAGTTGGGCAAAAAAATCAAGGTATTT.

This clone appeared a few times. This sample includes further DNA sequences coding for the same CDR3. The chain employs TRGV9 and TRGJ1 or TRGJ2. Here the J gene came from matching the DNA to germline, since TCRdb omits it. Unmatched junction bases numbered 15, after V lost 5 bases and J lost 11 bases. This CDR3 is 13 amino acids long. The V gene's germline CDR1 is GITISATS and CDR2 ISYDGTV (reference sequence). The CDR3 loop reads CALWGEGRREKLF. DNA of the CDR3: TGTGCCTTGTGGGGAGAGGGGAGGCGCGAGAAACTCTTT.

J is TRGJP and V is TRGV9. Here the J gene came from matching the DNA to germline, since TCRdb omits it. CDR1 is GITISATS and CDR2 is ISYDGTV in the germline V gene (reference sequence). V trimming: 0 bases; J trimming: 7 bases; junction bases outside the gene matches: 6. The CDR3 is 17 amino acids. CDR3 sequence (DNA): TGTGCCTTGTGGGAGGTGCTCTTTGAGTTGGGCAAAAAAATCAAGGTATTT. Translating gives CALWEVLFELGKKIKVF.

The J gene is TRGJP1, the V gene TRGV9. TCRdb lists no J gene, so it was determined here by aligning the DNA to germline. The CDR3 covers 14 residues. Germline values: CDR1 GITISATS, CDR2 ISYDGTV (reference sequence). Germline trimming cut 5 bases from V and 0 bases from J; bases unmatched to any gene: 3. The CDR3 sequence is CALWGHTTGWFKIF. The DNA for the CDR3 is TGTGCCTTGTGGGGCCATACCACTGGTTGGTTCAAGATATTT.

The chain uses TRGV8 and TRGJP1. The J gene was missing in TCRdb and was found by matching the end of the DNA to germline. The CDR3 covers 13 residues. CDR1 is VENAVY, CDR2 YDSYNSRV, per germline. V was clipped by 2 bases and J by 3 bases; unmatched bases: 0. The CDR3 DNA is TGTGCCACCTGGGATACCACTGGTTGGTTCAAGATATTT. Its protein product is CATWDTTGWFKIF.

With regard to this clone: This same CDR3 is encoded by further DNA sequences in the sample. This chain uses TRGV9 with TRGJP. The J gene comes from matching the DNA to germline here; TCRdb lacks it. Trimming took 2 bases from V and 4 from J; bases not matched to a gene: 5. Germline V lookup: CDR1 GITISATS, CDR2 ISYDGTV (reference sequence). The CDR3 totals 17 residues. The CDR3, as DNA: TGTGCCTTGTGGGAGGCGACCCAAGAGTTGGGCAAAAAAATCAAGGTATTT. It yields the protein CALWEATQELGKKIKVF.

This chain joins TRGV8 and TRGJ1 or TRGJ2. Germline V CDR1 and CDR2: VENAVY, YDSYNSRV. Unmatched junction bases numbered 3, after V lost 4 bases and J lost 12 bases. The CDR3 has 9 amino acids. In DNA, the CDR3 is TGTGCCACCTGGGACCGGAAACTCTTT. This encodes CATWDRKLF.

This clone was observed a handful of times. The chain employs TRGV9 and TRGJP. TCRdb lists no J gene, so it was determined here by aligning the DNA to germline. V gave up 0 bases and J gave up 7 bases; unmatched junction bases: 12. The CDR3 is 19 residues long. CDR1 GITISATS and CDR2 ISYDGTV come from the germline V gene (reference sequence). CDR3 residues: CALWEVRGTSELGKKIKVF. CDR3 bases: TGTGCCTTGTGGGAGGTGCGGGGTACATCGGAGTTGGGCAAAAAAATCAAGGTATTT.